The clone carrying this T cell receptor (beta chain) was counted between two and nine times. The target antigen is unknown. This CDR3 is built from 15 residues. V was trimmed by 1 base and J by 3 bases, leaving 10 bases between them. Via MiXCR, TCRdb re-called the RT-PCR reads, giving one row per CDR3 protein. The sample has 800,000 to 1,000,000 distinct CDR3 sequences; around 20% are singletons. The data derive from a study of response to subunit inactivated influenza vaccine. Study-wide points: Each seasonal influenza vaccination recruits few new T cells, the authors suggested.

Source: PBMCs from blood, taken about 5 days after vaccination. J is TRBJ2-4 and V is TRBV12-3 or TRBV12-4; D might be TRBD1 (6 bases). The sequence was obtained from a middle-aged man who received an inactivated influenza vaccine. The CDR3 nucleotides are TGTGCCAGCAGTTTAGTACAGGGCCTCAAAAACATTCAGTACTTC. It specifies CASSLVQGLKNIQYF.